One and the same sample provided the 2 T cell receptor beta chains below, sequenced in a study of naive and memory T cell subsets. Amplification of ligated cDNA took four PCR rounds with SP2 and nested alpha and beta constant primers. From the UMI-ligation and nested PCR reads, TCRdb called clonotypes with MiXCR, one entry per CDR3 protein. The data show some 21,000 distinct CDR3 sequences, with around 6% seen just once and approximately 5.7% held by the top ten. Treatment noted: skin biopsy from PPD injection site in Mantoux-positive individual. The library had UMIs added by 3' ligation of an oligonucleotide to TCR cDNA. The starting material was skin, obtained from a tuberculin skin test site. These receptors were taken from an adult in good health.

This clonotype was seen repeatedly, ten times or more. V is TRBV25-1 and J is TRBJ1-6; tentatively, D is TRBD1 (5 bases). The germline CDR1 and CDR2 sequences are MGHDK and SYGVNS. The CDR3 sequence is 14 residues long. Trimming stripped 8 bases from V and 2 bases from J, with 10 bases between. CDR3 DNA: TGTGCCAGCGGGGCCGGGGCCTATAATTCACCCCTCCACTTT. Its protein product is CASGAGAYNSPLHF. Based on the CDR3 plus reference TRBV25-1 and TRBJ1-6, the full variable domain is EADIYQTPRYLVIGTGKKITLECSQTMGHDKMYWYQQDPGMELHLIHYSYGVNSTEKGDLSSESTVSRIRTEHFPLTLESARPSHTSQYLCASGAGAYNSPLHFGNGTRLTVT.

Within the sample, this clonotype is medium-sized. This sequence joins TRBV18 and TRBJ2-4; 8 bases are a match to TRBD1. Trimming at V came to 1 base and at J to 1 base, leaving 3 bases not matched to a gene. This CDR3 is 16 amino acids long. Germline CDR1 KGHSH, CDR2 LQKENI. The CDR3 loop reads CASSPRTGTAKNIQYF. CDR3 nucleotide sequence: TGTGCCAGCTCACCACGGACAGGGACTGCCAAAAACATTCAGTACTTC.